The 17 T cell receptor beta chains in this list originate from one sample, sequenced in a study of OX40 agonist ivuxolimab in advanced cancers. Clones were sequenced by immunoSEQ multiplex PCR, and TCRdb holds only the in-frame ones, with some missing. The sample consists of tens of thousands of clones, roughly nine tenths of them appearing once. The sample was CD4+ or CD8+ T cells sorted from blood, taken in a trial of the OX40 agonist ivuxolimab. The receptors shown here come from an adult with an advanced solid tumor such as melanoma, head and neck, liver or kidney cancer.

The J gene is TRBJ2-1, the V gene TRBV29-1; no firm D call. The CDR3 has 13 residues. Germline loops: CDR1 SQVTM, CDR2 ANQGSEA. The V end lost 5 bases, the J end lost 8 bases, and 16 bases lay between the germline ends. CDR3 sequence reads: CSVPSWGGDEQFF. For the CDR3, the DNA is TGCAGCGTTCCCTCCTGGGGTGGGGATGAGCAGTTCTTC.

This clone occurred a few times. The genes are TRBV4-2 and TRBJ1-3; no clear D gene. Germline lookup yields CDR1 LGHNA and CDR2 YNFKEQ. This CDR3 comprises 16 residues. V was clipped by 0 bases and J by 0 bases, with 9 bases between them. CDR3 loop: CASSQDRSTSGNTIYF. Written as DNA, the CDR3 is TGTGCCAGCAGCCAAGATCGGTCTACCTCTGGAAACACCATATATTTT.

The rearrangement uses TRBV19 and TRBJ2-1; tentative D call: TRBD1 (5 bases). This CDR3 is 17 amino acids long. Germline V gene lookup returns CDR1 LNHDA and CDR2 SQIVND (reference sequence). The V and J ends lost 3 bases and 2 bases respectively, with 17 bases between them. The CDR3 nucleotides read TGTGCCAGTAGTATCCACCCAGGGTCCAGCCCCTACAATGAGCAGTTCTTC. Its protein is CASSIHPGSSPYNEQFF.

This clone was observed a single time. This chain links TRBV4-3 with TRBJ1-2; perhaps TRBD1 as D (6 bases). Trimming pared 2 bases from V and 0 bases from J, leaving 16 bases between. The CDR3 contains 17 residues. Germline CDR1 is LGHNA and CDR2 is YSLEER. The CDR3 region has the DNA TGCGCCAGCAGCCAACTAGGACAGTCCATAGCTAACTATGGCTACACCTTC. Translation gives CASSQLGQSIANYGYTF.

With respect to this clone: The junction does not match germline at one end; this may be a read error. The V gene is TRBV7-7, the J gene TRBJ2-2; D call uncertain. The CDR3 spans 16 residues. Germline V CDR1 and CDR2: SSHAT, FNYEAQ (reference sequence). This CDR3 is CASSPSSGLGTGELFF. The CDR3 DNA reads TGTGCTAGCAGCCCGTCCAGTGGTCTGGGCACCGGGGAGCTGTTTTTT.

The gene calls are TRBV4-3 and TRBJ2-1; 8 bases align to TRBD2. V gave up 0 bases and J gave up 3 bases; unmatched junction bases: 4. The CDR3 consists of 16 residues. The V gene's germline CDR1 is LGHNA and CDR2 YSLEER. The CDR3: CASSQDRAGGYNEQFF. CDR3 coding DNA: TGCGCCAGCAGCCAAGACAGGGCGGGGGGCTACAATGAGCAGTTCTTC.

This clone counts as medium-sized. This sequence joins TRBV7-9 and TRBJ2-7, with 9 bases that match TRBD2. The V gene end was trimmed by 0 bases and the J gene end by 6 bases; junction bases not matched to a gene: 9. Looked up from germline, CDR1 is SEHNR and CDR2 is FQNEAQ (reference sequence). The CDR3 covers 16 residues. CDR3 in amino acids: CASSLARGRALGEQYF. The CDR3 nucleotides are TGTGCCAGCAGCTTAGCGCGCGGGAGGGCCCTAGGCGAGCAGTACTTC.

The V and J genes are TRBV7-9 and TRBJ2-2; D is unresolved. The CDR3 has 10 residues. V was clipped by 7 bases and J by 7 bases, with 4 bases between them. CDR1 and CDR2 (germline): SEHNR, FQNEAQ (reference sequence). The CDR3 DNA is TGTGCCAGCACACTCGGGGAGCTGTTTTTT. Translating it yields CASTLGELFF.

This clone has just a few counts. The gene calls are TRBV16 and TRBJ1-5; weak D call: TRBD1 (6 bases). CDR1 is KGHSY, CDR2 FQNENV, per germline. The V and J ends lost 3 bases and 1 base respectively, with 7 bases between them. The CDR3 spans 14 residues. The chain's CDR3 is CASSHGTSNQPQHF. CDR3 nucleotide sequence: TGTGCCAGCAGCCATGGGACAAGCAATCAGCCCCAGCATTTT.

This chain uses TRBV7-9 with TRBJ1-1; the D gene is possibly TRBD1 (6 bases). The length of the CDR3 is 16 residues. Trimming took 5 bases from V and 0 from J, leaving 16 bases between them. The germline gives CDR1 SEHNR, CDR2 FQNEAQ (reference sequence). CDR3 in amino acids: CASSPMGGAMNTEAFF. CDR3 bases: TGTGCCAGCAGCCCTATGGGGGGCGCGATGAACACTGAAGCTTTCTTT.

V and J are TRBV28 and TRBJ2-6; the D is unclear. This CDR3 comprises 14 residues. CDR1 is MDHEN and CDR2 is SYDVKM in the germline V gene. V was shortened by 8 bases and J by 0 bases, with 8 bases between the two germline ends. In nucleotides, the CDR3 is TGTGCCAGCCTGAGCCTCTCTGGGGCCAACGTCCTGACTTTC. It translates to CASLSLSGANVLTF.

The genes are TRBV30 and TRBJ2-1; D ambiguous. Trimming left V 0 bases short and J 9 bases short, with 12 bases between. The germline V gene has CDR1 GTSNPN and CDR2 SVGIG (reference sequence). This CDR3 is built from 13 residues. In DNA, the CDR3 is TGTGCCTGGAGTGTACTGTTGATCAGTGAGCAGTTCTTC. Translation gives CAWSVLLISEQFF. The variable domain in full, completed from reference TRBV30 and TRBJ2-1, reads SQTIHQWPATLVQPVGSPLSLECTVEGTSNPNLYWYRQAAGRGLQLLFYSVGIGQISSEVPQNLSASRPQDRQFILSSKKLLLSDSGFYLCAWSVLLISEQFFGPGTRLTVL.

The V and J genes are TRBV7-6 and TRBJ1-5, with unresolved D. The CDR3 totals 14 residues. CDR1 is SGHVS and CDR2 is FNYEAQ in the germline V gene. Trimming removed 5 bases at V and 4 bases at J, with 12 bases between. CDR3 DNA sequence: TGTGCCAGCAGCCCCGCATGGGGTAATCAGCCCCAGCATTTT. Its translation: CASSPAWGNQPQHF.

This sequence joins TRBV30 and TRBJ2-7, with no clear D. There are 12 residues in the CDR3. Germline assignment: CDR1 GTSNPN and CDR2 SVGIG (reference sequence). Deletions cut 1 base from V and 3 bases from J, with 7 bases between. The CDR3 sequence: CAWSATIYEQYF. The CDR3 DNA sequence: TGTGCCTGGAGTGCAACGATCTACGAGCAGTACTTC.

This chain connects TRBV6-1 to TRBJ2-7; D unclear. The CDR3 length is 13 residues. The germline V gene encodes CDR1 MNHNS and CDR2 SASEGT. Trimming took 1 base from V and 3 from J, leaving 7 bases between them. CDR3 coding DNA: TGTGCCAGCAGTGAAGTGTTGGGCTACGAGCAGTACTTC. Encoded protein: CASSEVLGYEQYF.

The rearrangement joins TRBV7-9 to TRBJ2-3; D not certain. Germline-derived CDR1 and CDR2 are SEHNR and FQNEAQ (reference sequence). V lost 5 bases, J lost 1 base, and 13 bases lay in between. CDR3 length equals 15 residues. The CDR3 reads CASSPRRRGTDTQYF. The CDR3 nucleotides are TGTGCCAGCAGCCCCCGAAGGCGCGGCACAGATACGCAGTATTTT.

Only a few counts were recorded for this clone. This chain connects TRBV19 to TRBJ1-2; D is unclear. The V gene lost 8 bases and the J gene lost 4 bases, with 11 bases spanning the gap. The CDR3 has 12 amino acids. The germline V gene encodes CDR1 LNHDA and CDR2 SQIVND (reference sequence). Here the CDR3 DNA reads TGTGCCAGTTCCGGACCTTCCTATGGCTACACCTTC. Translating gives CASSGPSYGYTF.